The clone carrying this T cell receptor beta chain occurred a few times. Its antigen is unidentified. The sample originates from a study of blood T cells in healthy people across ages. Study-wide findings and caveats: A greater number of naive CD4+ cells and higher diversity distinguished long-lived donors from aged donors. Per million T cells, the diversity of TCR beta decreased roughly linearly as age advanced.

The authors ran a second PCR of about 6 to 12 cycles using a sample-barcoded 5' primer and a J-beta primer mix. Each cDNA molecule was tagged by a template-switch adaptor that had 12 random nucleotides. TCRdb passed the 5' RACE reads through MiXCR, listing each CDR3 protein once. The sample contains roughly 1,700,000 distinct CDR3 sequences, 28% of which appear only once. Per sample, extraction of total RNA gave at least 6 micrograms in every case. The J segment lost 3 bases and the V segment lost 1 base, leaving 6 bases of the junction unmatched. This CDR3 has 15 residues. The germline CDR1 and CDR2 sequences are LNHNV and YYDKDF (reference sequence).

The sample comprised blood. The chain employs TRBV15 and TRBJ2-7; TRBD2 aligns across 7 bases. The source is a woman aged 25-40 years in good health. The CDR3 reads CATSRAGGQNYEQYF. CDR3 sequence (DNA): TGTGCCACCAGCAGAGCGGGAGGCCAAAACTACGAGCAGTACTTC.